Listed here are 21 T cell receptor beta chains from one sample, sequenced in a study of cytomegalovirus exposure and HLA in healthy donors (TCRdb year 2017). Library creation used the immunoSEQ multiplex PCR assay. A mixture of 60 forward primers for TCR Vbeta segments and 13 reverse primers for TCR Jbeta segments was used in the multiplex PCR. Not all clones reach the TCRdb copy of this immuneACCESS table, which keeps in-frame sequences only. Checked studies attribute under half of the gap to unresolved V genes and leave the rest unexplained. The sample profile shows 200,000 to 250,000 clones; around 88% of them were found once. The ten largest account for less than 1.2% of the sample. Sequenced input: PBMCs. The source is a woman aged 18-29 years in good health and CMV-seronegative.

The rearrangement uses TRBV29-1 and TRBJ2-5; D is unresolved. The better agreement between TRBJ2-7 and the DNA end casts doubt on the J call. Germline CDR1 reads SQVTM; CDR2 reads ANQGSEA. The CDR3 is made up of 12 amino acids. The CDR3 protein is CSVASAAYEQYF. CDR3 in DNA: TGCAGCGTTGCCTCCGCGGCTTACGAGCAGTACTTC.

The gene calls are TRBV5-1 and TRBJ2-3; TRBD2 might be the D (6 bases). This CDR3 spans 17 amino acids. The germline CDR1 and CDR2 sequences are SGHRS and YFSETQ. Trimming took 0 bases from V and 5 from J, leaving 19 bases between them. The DNA for the CDR3 is TGCGCCAGCAGCTTGGCGGCGGGGCCCGTTAAAGGAGATACGCAGTATTTT. Amino acids: CASSLAAGPVKGDTQYF.

This sequence joins TRBV30 and TRBJ2-1, with D possibly being TRBD2 (5 bases). The germline CDR1 and CDR2 sequences are GTSNPN and SVGIG (reference sequence). V gave up 5 bases and J gave up 13 bases, with 18 bases separating them. This CDR3 has 12 residues. The CDR3 loop reads CAWDGRVGPQFF. The CDR3 DNA follows: TGTGCCTGGGACGGGCGGGTCGGCCCCCAGTTCTTC.

V gene TRBV5-6 combines with J gene TRBJ1-5; the D gene is possibly TRBD1 (5 bases). Per the germline V gene, CDR1 is SGHDT and CDR2 is YYEEEE. Trimming took 0 bases from V and 6 from J, leaving 13 bases between them. The CDR3 sequence is 15 residues long. CDR3 protein: CASSLASPGGQPQHF. The CDR3 DNA follows: TGTGCCAGCAGCTTGGCCTCCCCGGGGGGTCAGCCCCAGCATTTT.

The chain has TRBV19 and TRBJ2-7, with 10 bases that match TRBD1. This CDR3 is built from 13 residues. The germline gives CDR1 LNHDA, CDR2 SQIVND (reference sequence). J was trimmed by 5 bases and V by 9 bases; bases with no gene match: 7. The DNA for the CDR3 is TGTGCCAGCCGGGACAGGGGTTCCAACGAGCAGTACTTC. Translated: CASRDRGSNEQYF.

This clone is a singleton in its sample. The chain carries TRBV10-1 and TRBJ2-4; 7 positions agree with TRBD1. The junction had 11 bases not matched to a gene; V was cut back by 3 bases and J by 9 bases. The V gene's germline CDR1 is WNHNN and CDR2 SYGVQD (reference sequence). The CDR3 runs 15 residues. The CDR3: CASSDQGGASGIQYF. In DNA form, the CDR3 reads TGCGCCAGCAGTGACCAAGGGGGCGCATCGGGCATTCAGTACTTC.

This clone was recorded a few times. The J gene is TRBJ2-7, the V gene TRBV18; TRBD2 agrees at 10 bases. The CDR3 runs 18 residues. Germline V gene lookup returns CDR1 KGHSH and CDR2 LQKENI. The V and J ends lost 1 base and 4 bases, in that order; junction bases with no gene match: 13. The CDR3 DNA sequence: TGTGCCAGCTCACCACGACCGCTATTAGCTAGCGGGAGATACGAGCAGTACTTC. It encodes CASSPRPLLASGRYEQYF.

J is TRBJ2-7 and V is TRBV5-4; 10 bases are a match to TRBD2. The CDR3 has 15 amino acids. The germline V gene has CDR1 SGHNT and CDR2 YYREEE (reference sequence). J was trimmed by 3 bases and V by 4 bases; bases with no gene match: 7. The chain's CDR3 is CASSPGLANYYEQYF. The CDR3 nucleotides read TGTGCCAGCAGCCCGGGACTAGCGAACTACTACGAGCAGTACTTC.

This clone was seen only once. This chain uses TRBV9 with TRBJ2-1, with D possibly TRBD2 on 6 matching bases. Germline loops: CDR1 SGDLS, CDR2 YYNGEE. V was clipped by 3 bases and J by 0 bases, with 10 bases between them. The length of the CDR3 is 15 residues. The CDR3 coding sequence is TGTGCCAGCAGCGCTCGGGGGAGCTCCTACAATGAGCAGTTCTTC. This translates into CASSARGSSYNEQFF.

The chain carries TRBV11-2 and TRBJ1-1; TRBD1 aligns across 9 bases. Germline CDR1 and CDR2: SGHAT and FQNNGV. The CDR3 totals 17 residues. V trimming: 5 bases; J trimming: 0 bases; junction bases outside the gene matches: 10. The CDR3 DNA reads as TGTGCCAGCAGCACCCGGGGGGGGGACAGGGTGAACACTGAAGCTTTCTTT. As protein: CASSTRGGDRVNTEAFF.

The chain recombines TRBV5-1 with TRBJ1-4; D call uncertain. CDR1 and CDR2 from the germline V gene are SGHRS and YFSETQ. CDR3 length equals 13 residues. Trimming cost V 0 bases and J 9 bases, with 9 bases left between them. Here the CDR3 reads CASSLGLGKKLFF. CDR3 coding DNA: TGCGCCAGCAGCTTGGGCCTCGGGAAAAAACTGTTTTTT. The complete variable domain, with remaining parts taken from reference TRBV5-1 and TRBJ1-4, reads KAGVTQTPRYLIKTRGQQVTLSCSPISGHRSVSWYQQTPGQGLQFLFEYFSETQRNKGNFPGRFSGRQFSNSRSEMNVSTLELGDSALYLCASSLGLGKKLFFGSGTQLSVL.

This chain uses TRBV11-2 with TRBJ2-2; 7 bases line up with TRBD2. From germline, CDR1 is SGHAT and CDR2 FQNNGV. There are 16 residues in the CDR3. Trimming cost V 3 bases and J 6 bases; bases outside gene matches: 10. CDR3 nucleotide sequence: TGTGCCAGCAGCTTTAGAAGCGGGGTTTTGGCCGGGGAGCTGTTTTTT. This encodes CASSFRSGVLAGELFF.

This chain uses TRBV2 with TRBJ1-3, with no clear D. The CDR3 is made up of 14 amino acids. The ends were cut back, 4 bases at V and 4 bases at J, with 11 bases in the middle. CDR1 SNHLY and CDR2 FYNNEI come from the germline V gene. This CDR3 is CASSARLFGNTIYF. CDR3 DNA sequence: TGTGCCAGCAGTGCCAGATTATTCGGAAACACCATATATTTT.

The chain joins TRBV7-2 to TRBJ2-5; 9 positions agree with TRBD2. This CDR3 contains 17 residues. V shed 5 bases, J shed 5 bases, and the junction held 15 bases outside the gene matches. CDR1 SGHTA and CDR2 FQGNSA come from the germline V gene. CDR3 DNA sequence: TGTGCCAGCAGCCCCCCGGGATTTGCGGGAGGGCGGGAGACCCAGTACTTC. Translated: CASSPPGFAGGRETQYF.

The chain links TRBV11-3 to TRBJ2-2; no firm D call. From germline, CDR1 is SGHNT and CDR2 YENEEA. V shed 5 bases and J shed 1 base, with 11 bases lying between them. The CDR3 consists of 15 residues. CDR3 nucleotides: TGTGCCAGCAGCCCTCATAGTGGGAACACCGGGGAGCTGTTTTTT. It specifies CASSPHSGNTGELFF.

The genes are TRBV6-1 and TRBJ2-2, with TRBD1 matching over 10 bases. CDR3 length: 15 amino acids. Germline lookup yields CDR1 MNHNS and CDR2 SASEGT. The V segment lost 6 bases and the J segment 2 bases; nucleotides outside the gene matches: 3. The CDR3 here is CASRRQGANTGELFF. CDR3 in DNA: TGTGCCAGCAGAAGACAGGGGGCAAACACCGGGGAGCTGTTTTTT.

The rearrangement links TRBV29-1 to TRBJ2-1; D unresolved. Trimming stripped 2 bases from V and 4 bases from J, with 15 bases between. The CDR3 length is 15 residues. Germline V lookup: CDR1 SQVTM, CDR2 ANQGSEA. CDR3 in DNA: TGCAGCGTTGAAAGTAGAGGTTTGCGGTACAATGAGCAGTTCTTC. Residues: CSVESRGLRYNEQFF.

The table lists this clone with a count of one. V and J are TRBV11-2 and TRBJ1-3; D is possibly TRBD1 (5 bases). This CDR3 has 14 residues. V lost 5 bases, J lost 2 bases, and 10 bases lay in between. Germline V gene sequence: CDR1 SGHAT, CDR2 FQNNGV. The DNA for the CDR3 is TGTGCCAGCAGCGGGGGGACGGCTGGAAACACCATATATTTT. Translated, it gives CASSGGTAGNTIYF.

The chain uses TRBV6-1 and TRBJ1-4; D gene uncertain. The CDR3 loop spans 13 amino acids. The V gene's germline CDR1 is MNHNS and CDR2 SASEGT. The V end lost 4 bases, the J end lost 4 bases, and 7 bases lay between the germline ends. The CDR3: CASSAGFNEKLFF. DNA for the CDR3: TGTGCCAGCAGTGCGGGATTTAATGAAAAACTGTTTTTT.

The rearrangement links TRBV11-3 to TRBJ1-3; 8 positions match TRBD1. Trimming removed 3 bases from V and 0 bases from J; junction bases left unmatched: 1. CDR3 size: 15 residues. Germline V gene data show CDR1 as SGHNT and CDR2 as YENEEA. The CDR3 DNA is TGTGCCAGCAGCTTTGGACAGGGCTCTGGAAACACCATATATTTT. Its translation: CASSFGQGSGNTIYF.

The chain links TRBV7-2 to TRBJ2-7, with D unresolved. Germline V gene lookup returns CDR1 SGHTA and CDR2 FQGNSA. V was cut by 5 bases and J by 1 base, with 3 bases left in between. CDR3 size: 11 residues. The CDR3 coding sequence is TGTGCCAGCAGCCTGTCCTACGAGCAGTACTTC. Translated: CASSLSYEQYF.